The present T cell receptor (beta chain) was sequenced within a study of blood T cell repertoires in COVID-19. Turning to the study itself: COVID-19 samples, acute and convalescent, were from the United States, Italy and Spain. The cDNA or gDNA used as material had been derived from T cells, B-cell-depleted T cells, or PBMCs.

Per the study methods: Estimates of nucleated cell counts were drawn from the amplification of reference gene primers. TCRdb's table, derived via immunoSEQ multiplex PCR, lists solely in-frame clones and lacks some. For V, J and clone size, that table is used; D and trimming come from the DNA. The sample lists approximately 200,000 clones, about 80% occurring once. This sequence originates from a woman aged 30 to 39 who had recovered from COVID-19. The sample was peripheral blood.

The CDR3 spells CATRLAGGSNEQFF. For the CDR3, the DNA is TGTGCCACGCGACTAGCGGGAGGAAGCAATGAGCAGTTCTTC. V usage is TRBV24-1 and J usage is TRBJ2-1; 13 bases are shared with TRBD2. V lost 10 bases, J lost 6 bases, and 5 bases stayed unmatched. This CDR3 spans 14 amino acids. CDR1 and CDR2 from the germline V gene are KGHDR and SFDVKD.